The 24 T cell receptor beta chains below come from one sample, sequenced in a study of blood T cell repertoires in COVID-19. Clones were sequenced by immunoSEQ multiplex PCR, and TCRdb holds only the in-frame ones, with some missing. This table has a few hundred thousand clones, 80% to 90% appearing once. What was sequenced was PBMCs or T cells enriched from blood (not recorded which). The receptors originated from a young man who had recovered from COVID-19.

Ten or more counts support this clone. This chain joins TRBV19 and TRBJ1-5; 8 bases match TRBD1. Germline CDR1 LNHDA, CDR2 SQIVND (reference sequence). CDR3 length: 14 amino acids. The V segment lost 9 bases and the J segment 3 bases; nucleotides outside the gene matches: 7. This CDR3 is CARPTGGTNQPQHF. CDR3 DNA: TGTGCCAGGCCTACAGGGGGTACCAATCAGCCCCAGCATTTT.

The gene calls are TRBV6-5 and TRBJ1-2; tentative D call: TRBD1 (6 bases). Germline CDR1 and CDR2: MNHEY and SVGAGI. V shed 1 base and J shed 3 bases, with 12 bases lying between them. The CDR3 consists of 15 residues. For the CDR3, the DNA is TGTGCCAGCAGTTACTACGACAGGTCGGACTATGGCTACACCTTC. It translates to CASSYYDRSDYGYTF.

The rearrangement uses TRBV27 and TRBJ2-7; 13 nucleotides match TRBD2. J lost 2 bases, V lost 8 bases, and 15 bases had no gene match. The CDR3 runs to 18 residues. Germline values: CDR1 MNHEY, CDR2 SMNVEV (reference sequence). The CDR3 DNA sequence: TGTGCCAGCGGAAATCTGACTAGCGGGAGGCCTCATCCCTACGAGCAGTACTTC. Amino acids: CASGNLTSGRPHPYEQYF.

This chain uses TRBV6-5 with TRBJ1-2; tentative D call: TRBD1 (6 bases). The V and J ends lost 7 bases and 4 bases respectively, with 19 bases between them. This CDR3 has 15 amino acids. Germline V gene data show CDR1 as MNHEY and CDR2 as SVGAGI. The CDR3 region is CASTPGWGGIYGYTF. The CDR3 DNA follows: TGTGCCAGCACCCCAGGGTGGGGGGGCATCTATGGCTACACCTTC.

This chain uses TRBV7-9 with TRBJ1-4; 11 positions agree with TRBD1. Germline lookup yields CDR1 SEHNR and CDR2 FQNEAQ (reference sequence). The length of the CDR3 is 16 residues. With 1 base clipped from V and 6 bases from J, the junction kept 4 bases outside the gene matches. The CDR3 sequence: CASSLDGQGAYEKLFF. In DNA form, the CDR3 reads TGTGCCAGCAGCTTAGACGGACAGGGGGCTTATGAAAAACTGTTTTTT.

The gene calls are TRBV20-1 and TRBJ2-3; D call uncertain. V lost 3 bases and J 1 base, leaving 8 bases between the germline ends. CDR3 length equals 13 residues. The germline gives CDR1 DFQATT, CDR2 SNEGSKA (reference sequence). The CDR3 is CSASLSGTDTQYF. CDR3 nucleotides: TGCAGTGCTAGTCTGTCGGGCACAGATACGCAGTATTTT.

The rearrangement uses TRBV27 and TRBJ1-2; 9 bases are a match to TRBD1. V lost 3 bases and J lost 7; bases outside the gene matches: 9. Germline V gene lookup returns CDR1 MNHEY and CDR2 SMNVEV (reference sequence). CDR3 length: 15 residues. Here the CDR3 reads CASSFQGTGWGGYTF. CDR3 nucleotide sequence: TGTGCCAGCAGTTTTCAAGGGACAGGGTGGGGTGGCTACACCTTC.

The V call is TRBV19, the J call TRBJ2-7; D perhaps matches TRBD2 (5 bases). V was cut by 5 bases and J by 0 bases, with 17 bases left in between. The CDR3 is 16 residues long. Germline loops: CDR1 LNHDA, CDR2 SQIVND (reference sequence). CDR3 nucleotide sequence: TGTGCCAGTAGTTGGGGAGTACTAGGGAGCTCCTACGAGCAGTACTTC. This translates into CASSWGVLGSSYEQYF.

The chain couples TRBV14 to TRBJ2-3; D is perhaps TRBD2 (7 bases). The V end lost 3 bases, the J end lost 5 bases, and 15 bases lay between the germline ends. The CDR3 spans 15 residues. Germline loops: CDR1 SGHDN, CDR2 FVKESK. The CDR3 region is CASSQGASGRDTQYF. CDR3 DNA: TGTGCCAGCAGCCAGGGGGCTAGCGGTCGAGATACGCAGTATTTT.

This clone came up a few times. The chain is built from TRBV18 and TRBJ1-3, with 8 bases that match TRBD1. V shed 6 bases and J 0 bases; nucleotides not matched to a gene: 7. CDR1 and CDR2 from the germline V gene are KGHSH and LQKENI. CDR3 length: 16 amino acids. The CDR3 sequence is CASSPGTGVSGNTIYF. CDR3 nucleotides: TGTGCCAGCTCGCCCGGGACAGGAGTCTCTGGAAACACCATATATTTT.

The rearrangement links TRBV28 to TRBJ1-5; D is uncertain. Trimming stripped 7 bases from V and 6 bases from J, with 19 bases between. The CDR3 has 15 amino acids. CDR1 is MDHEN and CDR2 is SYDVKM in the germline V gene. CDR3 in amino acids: CASTSGNSWGQPQHF. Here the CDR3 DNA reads TGTGCCAGCACTTCCGGGAACAGTTGGGGTCAGCCCCAGCATTTT.

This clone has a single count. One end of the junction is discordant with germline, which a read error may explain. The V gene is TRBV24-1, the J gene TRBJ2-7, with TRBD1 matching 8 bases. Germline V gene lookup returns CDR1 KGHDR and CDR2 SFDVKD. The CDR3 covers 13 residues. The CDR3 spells CATGDRGSYEQYF. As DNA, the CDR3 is TGTGCCACCGGTGACAGGGGCTCCTACGAGCAGTACTTC.

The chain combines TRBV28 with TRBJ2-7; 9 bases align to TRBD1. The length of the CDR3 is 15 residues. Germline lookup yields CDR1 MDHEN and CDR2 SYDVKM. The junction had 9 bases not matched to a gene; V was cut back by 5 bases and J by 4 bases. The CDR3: CASSLRTGVGYEQYF. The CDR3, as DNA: TGTGCCAGCAGTCTACGGACAGGGGTGGGGTACGAGCAGTACTTC.

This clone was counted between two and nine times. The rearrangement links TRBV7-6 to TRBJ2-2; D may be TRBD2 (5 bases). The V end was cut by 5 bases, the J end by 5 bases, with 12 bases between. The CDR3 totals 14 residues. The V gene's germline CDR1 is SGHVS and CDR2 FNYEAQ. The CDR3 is CASSHTIATGELFF. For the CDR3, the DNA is TGTGCCAGCAGCCACACAATAGCGACCGGGGAGCTGTTTTTT. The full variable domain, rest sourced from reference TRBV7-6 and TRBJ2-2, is GAGVSQSPRYKVTKRGQDVALRCDPISGHVSLYWYRQALGQGPEFLTYFNYEAQQDKSGLPNDRFSAERPEGSISTLTIQRTEQRDSAMYRCASSHTIATGELFFGEGSRLTVL.

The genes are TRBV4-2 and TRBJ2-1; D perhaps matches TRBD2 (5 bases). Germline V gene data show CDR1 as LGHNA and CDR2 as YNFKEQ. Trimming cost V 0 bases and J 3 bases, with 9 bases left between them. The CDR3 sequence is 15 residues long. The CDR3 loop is CASSQDLGSYNEQFF. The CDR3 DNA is TGTGCCAGCAGCCAAGATTTGGGGAGCTACAATGAGCAGTTCTTC.

The CDR3 nucleotides are TGTGCCAGCAGCGAAACTAGCGGGAGGTTGGATGAGCAGTTCTTC. It is translated as CASSETSGRLDEQFF. V usage is TRBV7-9 and J usage is TRBJ2-1; 12 nucleotides align to TRBD2. The germline CDR1 and CDR2 sequences are SEHNR and FQNEAQ (reference sequence). The J segment lost 8 bases and the V segment lost 5 bases, leaving 7 bases of the junction unmatched. The CDR3 loop spans 15 amino acids.

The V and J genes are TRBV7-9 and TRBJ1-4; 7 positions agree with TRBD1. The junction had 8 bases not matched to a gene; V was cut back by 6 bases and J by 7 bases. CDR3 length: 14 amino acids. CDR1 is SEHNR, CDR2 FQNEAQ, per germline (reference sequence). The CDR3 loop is CASREQGLAEKLFF. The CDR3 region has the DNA TGTGCCAGCAGGGAACAGGGGCTCGCTGAAAAACTGTTTTTT.

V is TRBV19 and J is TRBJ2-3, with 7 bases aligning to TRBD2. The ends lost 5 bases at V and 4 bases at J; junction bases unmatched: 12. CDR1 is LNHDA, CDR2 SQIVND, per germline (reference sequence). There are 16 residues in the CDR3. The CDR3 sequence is CASSARLGGRADTQYF. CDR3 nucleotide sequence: TGTGCCAGTAGTGCCCGACTAGGCGGGAGAGCAGATACGCAGTATTTT.

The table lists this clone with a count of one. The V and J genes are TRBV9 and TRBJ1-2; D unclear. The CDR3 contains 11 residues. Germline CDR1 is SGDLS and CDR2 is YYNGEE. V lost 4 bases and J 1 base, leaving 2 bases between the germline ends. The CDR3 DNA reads TGTGCCAGCAGCCATAACTATGGCTACACCTTC. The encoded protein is CASSHNYGYTF.

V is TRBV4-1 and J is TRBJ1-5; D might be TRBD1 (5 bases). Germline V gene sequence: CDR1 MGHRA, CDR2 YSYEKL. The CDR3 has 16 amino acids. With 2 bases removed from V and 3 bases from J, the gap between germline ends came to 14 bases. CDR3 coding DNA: TGCGCCAGCAGCCAACCCCAAGACAGTCCCAATCAGCCCCAGCATTTT. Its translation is CASSQPQDSPNQPQHF.

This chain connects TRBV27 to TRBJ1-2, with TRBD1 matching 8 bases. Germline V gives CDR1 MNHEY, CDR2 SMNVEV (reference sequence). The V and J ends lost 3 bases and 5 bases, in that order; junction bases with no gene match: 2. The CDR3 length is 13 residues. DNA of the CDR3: TGTGCCAGCAGTTTGACAGGGGAGTATGGCTACACCTTC. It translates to CASSLTGEYGYTF.

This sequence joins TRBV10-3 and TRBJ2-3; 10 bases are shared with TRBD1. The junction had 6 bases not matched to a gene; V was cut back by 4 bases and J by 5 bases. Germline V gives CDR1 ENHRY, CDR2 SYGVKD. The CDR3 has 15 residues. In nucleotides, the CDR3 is TGTGCCATCAGTGGATTCGGACAGGGGGGAGATACGCAGTATTTT. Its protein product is CAISGFGQGGDTQYF.

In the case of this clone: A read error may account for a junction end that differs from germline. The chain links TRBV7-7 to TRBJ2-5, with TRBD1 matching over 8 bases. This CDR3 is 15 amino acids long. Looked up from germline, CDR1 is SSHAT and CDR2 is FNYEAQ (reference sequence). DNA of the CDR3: TGTGCTAGCAGCTACCAGACAGGGGTGGGAGAGACCCAGTACTTC. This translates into CASSYQTGVGETQYF.

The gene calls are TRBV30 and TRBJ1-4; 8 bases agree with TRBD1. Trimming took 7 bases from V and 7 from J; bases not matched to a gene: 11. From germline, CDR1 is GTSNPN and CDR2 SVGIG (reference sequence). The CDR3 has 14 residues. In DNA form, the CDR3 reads TGTGCCTATCAATTTGGACAGGGTAGTGAAAAACTGTTTTTT. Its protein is CAYQFGQGSEKLFF.